The 3 T cell receptor beta chains below all came from one sample that was sequenced in a study of blood T cells in healthy people across ages. Together with a sample-barcoded 5' primer, a J-beta primer mix was included in a second PCR lasting about 7 to 11 cycles. Each CDR3 protein is one row after TCRdb ran MiXCR on the 5' RACE reads. The sample includes roughly 1.5 million distinct CDR3 sequences, 42% of them seen just once. Sequencing input: blood. Source of these receptors: a woman aged 18-29 years in good health.

The chain joins TRBV27 to TRBJ2-1, with a weak D call TRBD2 (7 bases). The assigned J gene may be wrong: the sequence end matches TRBJ2-7 better. Per the germline V gene, CDR1 is MNHEY and CDR2 is SMNVEV (reference sequence). The CDR3 runs 17 residues. CDR3 residues: CASSSSSGEGYSYEQYF. DNA for the CDR3: TGTGCCAGCAGTTCATCCTCAGGGGAGGGGTACTCCTACGAGCAGTACTTC.

This chain uses TRBV5-1 with TRBJ2-1; D gene unclear. CDR1 SGHRS and CDR2 YFSETQ come from the germline V gene. This CDR3 region has 15 residues. The V and J ends lost 3 bases and 0 bases respectively, with 10 bases between them. This CDR3 reads CASSSGRNSYNEQFF. Here the CDR3 DNA reads TGCGCCAGCAGCTCGGGCAGGAACTCCTACAATGAGCAGTTCTTC.

The chain carries TRBV18 and TRBJ1-1, with D possibly TRBD1 on 5 matching bases. V dropped 5 bases and J dropped 1 base, with 14 bases sitting between them. In germline, CDR1 is KGHSH, CDR2 LQKENI. The CDR3 is made up of 15 amino acids. The CDR3 DNA reads as TGTGCCAGCTCAGGAGCAGGGTGGGAGAACACTGAAGCTTTCTTT. Translated: CASSGAGWENTEAFF.